A selection of T cell receptor beta chains follows, all from one sample in a study of shared clonotypes between healthy human individuals. This table comes from immunoSEQ multiplex PCR, and its TCRdb copy is limited to in-frame clones, with some not included. Of roughly 2.5 million clones listed, roughly 92% are singletons. Sequenced input: naive CD4+ T cells sorted from blood. All receptors derive from a man between 18 and 29 years old in good health. The CDR3 runs from the conserved cysteine through the conserved F or W. Each record gives: V gene, J gene, clone size, D gene, CDR3 protein, CDR3 DNA. D genes are given only for firm matches. Clone size is not always given. Where it is, it says once, few, many or a class for expanded clones.

TRBV29-1	TRBJ1-2	.	TRBD1	CSVPRPGTGFYGYTF	TGCAGCGTTCCTCGTCCCGGGACAGGGTTCTATGGCTACACCTTC
TRBV30	TRBJ2-5	.	TRBD1	CAWGPGGWTYF	TGTGCCTGGGGCCCAGGGGGTTGGACATACTTC
TRBV7-9	TRBJ2-6	.	.	CAIHSGANVLTF	TGTGCCATCCATTCTGGGGCCAACGTCCTGACTTTC
TRBV27	TRBJ1-2	.	.	CASSLSGAGYGYTF	TGTGCCAGCAGTTTATCAGGGGCTGGCTATGGCTACACCTTC
TRBV28	TRBJ1-1	.	.	CASSLGGHLNTEAFF	TGTGCCAGCAGTTTAGGTGGTCACCTGAACACTGAAGCTTTCTTT
TRBV5-1	TRBJ2-7	.	.	CATSDRPDYEQYF	TGCGCCACCTCCGACAGGCCTGACTACGAGCAGTACTTC
TRBV6-5	TRBJ1-5	.	.	CASSPRGGNQPQHF	TGTGCCAGCAGTCCCAGGGGAGGCAATCAGCCCCAGCATTTT
TRBV5-3	TRBJ2-3	.	TRBD2	CARSDISGGWDTQYF	TGTGCCAGAAGCGACATTAGCGGGGGTTGGGATACGCAGTATTTT
TRBV18	TRBJ2-2	.	.	CASSPSRSNTGELFF	TGTGCCAGCTCACCTTCACGGTCGAACACCGGGGAGCTGTTTTTT
TRBV5-6	TRBJ2-7	.	.	CASSLVSGSYEQYF	TGTGCCAGCAGCTTGGTATCAGGGAGCTACGAGCAGTACTTC
TRBV6-1	TRBJ1-1	.	.	CASSDKGRDTEAFF	TGTGCCAGCAGTGACAAGGGGCGGGACACTGAAGCTTTCTTT
TRBV5-1	TRBJ2-7	.	TRBD1	CASSKRQGTPYEQYF	TGCGCCAGCAGCAAAAGACAGGGGACCCCCTACGAGCAGTACTTC
TRBV5-1	TRBJ1-4	.	.	CASNSGERVNEKLFF	TGCGCCAGCAATAGCGGCGAAAGGGTGAATGAAAAACTGTTTTTT
TRBV15	TRBJ2-5	once	.	CATSRPRETQYF	TGTGCCACCAGCAGGCCCCGGGAGACCCAGTACTTC
TRBV6-5	TRBJ1-1	.	TRBD1	CASSLRQGGTEAFF	TGTGCCAGCAGTCTCCGACAGGGTGGAACTGAAGCTTTCTTT
TRBV30	TRBJ1-5	.	.	CAWSDHYNQPQHF	TGTGCCTGGAGTGACCACTACAATCAGCCCCAGCATTTT
TRBV18	TRBJ1-1	few	.	CASSPVSTEAFF	TGTGCCAGCTCACCCGTAAGCACTGAAGCTTTCTTT
TRBV9	TRBJ1-4	.	.	CASSAIPLEGEKLFF	TGTGCCAGCAGCGCGATTCCCTTGGAGGGTGAAAAACTGTTTTTT
TRBV9	TRBJ2-5	.	TRBD2	CASSARLAGGQETQYF	TGTGCCAGCAGCGCTCGACTAGCGGGGGGCCAAGAGACCCAGTACTTC
TRBV10-3	TRBJ2-3	.	TRBD1	CAISERQGITDTQYF	TGTGCCATCAGTGAAAGACAGGGGATTACAGATACGCAGTATTTT
TRBV5-1	TRBJ2-5	.	.	CASSLGQLGETQYF	TGCGCCAGCAGCTTGGGTCAGCTGGGAGAGACCCAGTACTTC
TRBV7-2	TRBJ2-5	.	TRBD1	CASSGQGGETQYF	TGTGCCAGCAGCGGACAGGGGGGTGAGACCCAGTACTTC
TRBV5-5	TRBJ2-5	.	.	CASSLVQGVETQYF	TGTGCCAGCAGCCTCGTACAGGGTGTAGAGACCCAGTACTTC
TRBV5-4	TRBJ2-7	.	.	CASSLTGQGSYEQYF	TGTGCCAGCAGCTTAACAGGGCAGGGCTCCTACGAGCAGTACTTC
TRBV5-1	TRBJ2-7	.	.	CASSVQSSYEQYF	TGCGCCAGCAGCGTCCAGAGCTCCTACGAGCAGTACTTC
TRBV6-1	TRBJ1-2	.	.	CASSVEQGTYGYTF	TGTGCCAGCAGTGTCGAGCAGGGAACCTATGGCTACACCTTC
TRBV6-6	TRBJ2-5	.	TRBD2	CASSSQRDNQETQYF	TGTGCCAGCAGTTCCCAGCGGGATAACCAAGAGACCCAGTACTTC
TRBV6-5	TRBJ2-3	.	.	CASSYTRVDTQYF	TGTGCCAGCAGTTACACAAGGGTAGATACGCAGTATTTT
TRBV5-4	TRBJ2-7	.	.	CASSLSLAGSSYEQYF	TGTGCCAGCAGCTTGAGCCTGGCGGGGAGCTCCTACGAGCAGTACTTC
TRBV5-6	TRBJ2-3	.	.	CASSWATGSTDTQYF	TGTGCCAGCAGCTGGGCGACAGGCAGCACAGATACGCAGTATTTT
TRBV30	TRBJ1-2	.	.	CAWNQGNYGYTF	TGTGCCTGGAACCAGGGTAACTATGGCTACACCTTC
TRBV7-9	TRBJ1-2	.	.	CASSPLIYYGYTF	TGTGCCAGTAGCCCCTTGATCTACTATGGCTACACCTTC
TRBV7-9	TRBJ2-7	.	.	CASSSGAVGEQYF	TGTGCCAGCAGCTCGGGGGCGGTGGGCGAGCAGTACTTC
TRBV19	TRBJ2-4	.	.	CASSIDQVAKNIQYF	TGTGCCAGTAGTATAGATCAGGTAGCCAAAAACATTCAGTACTTC
TRBV6-5	TRBJ1-3	.	.	CASSYSRVGGGNTIYF	TGTGCCAGCAGTTACTCGAGGGTAGGGGGAGGAAACACCATATATTTT
TRBV6-1	TRBJ2-5	.	.	CASSEEGETQYF	TGTGCCAGCAGTGAAGAGGGGGAGACCCAGTACTTC
TRBV2	TRBJ1-2	.	TRBD1	CASSARQGDGYTF	TGTGCCAGCAGTGCGCGGCAGGGGGATGGCTACACCTTC
TRBV19	TRBJ2-1	.	.	CASSRPRNEQFF	TGTGCCAGTAGTCGCCCCAGGAATGAGCAGTTCTTC
TRBV4-2	TRBJ2-4	.	.	CASSQGSGDKNIQYF	TGTGCCAGCAGCCAAGGGTCAGGGGACAAAAACATTCAGTACTTC
TRBV4-1	TRBJ1-1	.	.	CASSTWGSYTEAFF	TGCGCCAGCAGCACCTGGGGGTCCTACACTGAAGCTTTCTTT
TRBV10-3	TRBJ1-2	.	.	CASYPGDSTYGYTF	TGTGCCTCGTATCCGGGGGACTCAACGTATGGCTACACCTTC
TRBV7-8	TRBJ1-6	.	TRBD1	CASSWDSSTSYNSPLHF	TGTGCCAGCAGCTGGGACAGCAGTACGTCCTATAATTCACCCCTCCACTTT
TRBV19	TRBJ2-2	.	TRBD1	CASRKTGATGELFF	TGTGCCAGTAGAAAGACAGGGGCAACCGGGGAGCTGTTTTTT